The 15 T cell receptor beta chains in this list originate from one sample, sequenced in a study of blood T cell repertoires in COVID-19 (dated by TCRdb to 2018 to 2021). Libraries were built with the immunoSEQ multiplex PCR assay. TCRdb took this table from immuneACCESS and kept in-frame rearrangements with V and J called. Such tables lack part of the clones; where checked against another copy, unresolved V genes explain under half of the gap, and the rest is unexplained. The sample has roughly 120,000 clones on record, under 80% of them singletons. Of the sample, 2.5% falls within the top ten clones. Sequenced sample: peripheral blood. These receptors were taken from a man in his fifties or sixties with acute or convalescent COVID-19.

This clone was detected once. The J gene is TRBJ1-4, the V gene TRBV28, with 10 bases matching TRBD1. J lost 7 bases, V lost 6 bases, and 5 bases had no gene match. CDR1 and CDR2 (germline): MDHEN, SYDVKM. This CDR3 spans 14 amino acids. The CDR3 region has the DNA TGTGCCAGCAGCCGCGGACAGGGGGGTGAAAAACTGTTTTTT. Translated, it gives CASSRGQGGEKLFF.

A few counts support this clone. The V call is TRBV29-1, the J call TRBJ2-7, with 11 bases aligning to TRBD1. The CDR3 runs to 13 residues. V shed 1 base, J shed 6 bases, and the junction held 2 bases outside the gene matches. In germline, CDR1 is SQVTM, CDR2 ANQGSEA. CDR3 residues: CSVEGTGGGEQYF. As DNA, the CDR3 is TGCAGCGTTGAAGGGACAGGGGGCGGCGAGCAGTACTTC.

This clone was observed a handful of times. This rearrangement joins TRBV3-1 (or the pseudogene TRBV3-2) to TRBJ2-7; perhaps TRBD2 as D (5 bases). Trimming removed 4 bases from V and 0 bases from J, with 16 bases in between. CDR3 length: 16 residues. Germline CDR1 and CDR2: LGHDT and YNNKEL (reference sequence). The CDR3 here is CASSPRPQGSSYEQYF. The CDR3 DNA reads as TGTGCCAGCAGCCCTAGACCTCAAGGGAGCTCCTACGAGCAGTACTTC.

This clone was picked up one time. This chain joins TRBV6-5 and TRBJ1-2; 8 positions agree with TRBD1. Germline CDR1 and CDR2: MNHEY and SVGAGI. The CDR3 loop spans 15 amino acids. V dropped 5 bases and J dropped 3; count of bases not matched to a gene: 8. The CDR3 sequence is CASSPGAGGHYGYTF. The CDR3 DNA sequence: TGTGCCAGCAGTCCAGGGGCAGGGGGCCACTATGGCTACACCTTC.

The CDR3 nucleotides are TGTGCCAGCAGCCCCGGACAGGGAAGCAATCAGCCCCAGCATTTT. Its translation is CASSPGQGSNQPQHF. The V gene is TRBV7-9, the J gene TRBJ1-5; 8 bases match TRBD1. This CDR3 is built from 15 residues. Unmatched junction bases numbered 4, after V lost 5 bases and J lost 1 base. Looked up from germline, CDR1 is SEHNR and CDR2 is FQNEAQ (reference sequence).

The chain links TRBV9 to TRBJ2-2; tentative D call: TRBD2 (6 bases). V shed 3 bases and J shed 1 base, with 10 bases lying between them. Germline V CDR1 and CDR2: SGDLS, YYNGEE. CDR3 length: 15 residues. In DNA form, the CDR3 reads TGTGCCAGCAGCGACGGGAGCGGGAACACCGGGGAGCTGTTTTTT. The encoded protein is CASSDGSGNTGELFF.

This clone was observed a few times. The chain links TRBV7-2 to TRBJ1-2; D ambiguous. CDR3 length equals 15 residues. CDR1 is SGHTA, CDR2 FQGNSA, per germline. V lost 2 bases and J 7 bases, leaving 17 bases between the germline ends. CDR3 sequence (DNA): TGTGCCAGCAGCTTATCGGTTAGCTACACGCGTGGCTACACCTTC. This encodes CASSLSVSYTRGYTF.

The chain combines TRBV6-2 or TRBV6-3 with TRBJ1-1, with TRBD1 identical over 7 bases. The CDR3 runs 16 residues. The germline V gene has CDR1 MNHEY and CDR2 SVGEGT. J lost 1 base, V lost 6 bases, and 11 bases had no gene match. As DNA, the CDR3 is TGTGCCAGCAGCTCTACAGGACAGGACCGGAACACTGAAGCTTTCTTT. Its protein is CASSSTGQDRNTEAFF.

This sequence joins TRBV30 and TRBJ2-7, with D possibly TRBD2 on 6 matching bases. The CDR3 is 14 amino acids. Germline V gives CDR1 GTSNPN, CDR2 SVGIG (reference sequence). With 0 bases removed from V and 1 base from J, the gap between germline ends came to 10 bases. The chain's CDR3 is CAWSVGGGSYEQYF. In nucleotides, the CDR3 is TGTGCCTGGAGTGTGGGTGGGGGGTCCTACGAGCAGTACTTC.

The V call is TRBV5-8, the J call TRBJ2-6; TRBD2 might be the D (5 bases). Germline-derived CDR1 and CDR2 are SGHTS and YDEGEE. The V gene lost 5 bases and the J gene lost 2 bases, with 5 bases spanning the gap. The CDR3 length is 13 residues. The CDR3 spells CASRRAGANVLTF. CDR3 bases: TGTGCCAGCAGGAGGGCTGGGGCCAACGTCCTGACTTTC.

This clone turned up a few times. The chain employs TRBV3-1 (or the pseudogene TRBV3-2) and TRBJ1-6, with TRBD1 identical over 10 bases. The CDR3 spans 16 residues. Germline V gene lookup returns CDR1 LGHDT and CDR2 YNNKEL (reference sequence). Trimming cost V 4 bases and J 3 bases; bases outside gene matches: 3. The CDR3 loop reads CASSRRTGGYNSPLHF. The CDR3 DNA is TGTGCCAGCAGCCGACGGACAGGGGGCTATAATTCACCCCTCCACTTT.

This clone was found once. The chain is built from TRBV28 and TRBJ2-1; 11 positions match TRBD2. V was pared by 4 bases and J by 5 bases, with 7 bases of the junction left unmatched. Germline V gene sequence: CDR1 MDHEN, CDR2 SYDVKM. The length of the CDR3 is 16 residues. The CDR3, as DNA: TGTGCCAGCAGTTCCCTCCTAGCGGGAGGTAACAATGAGCAGTTCTTC. It encodes CASSSLLAGGNNEQFF.

This chain uses TRBV5-4 with TRBJ2-1; TRBD2 agrees at 13 bases. The V segment lost 4 bases and the J segment 8 bases; nucleotides outside the gene matches: 6. This CDR3 region has 15 residues. Germline V gene lookup returns CDR1 SGHNT and CDR2 YYREEE (reference sequence). CDR3 sequence: CASSVGGLAGHEQFF. CDR3 DNA: TGTGCCAGCAGCGTAGGGGGACTAGCGGGGCATGAGCAGTTCTTC.

The genes are TRBV2 and TRBJ1-2; D call uncertain. Germline lookup yields CDR1 SNHLY and CDR2 FYNNEI. V lost 0 bases and J lost 5, with 13 bases in between. There are 15 residues in the CDR3. The CDR3, as DNA: TGTGCCAGCAGTGAAGCCGGTTGGCAGGCGTATGGCTACACCTTC. This codes for CASSEAGWQAYGYTF.

The genes are TRBV5-6 and TRBJ1-2; 8 bases are shared with TRBD1. The V and J ends lost 4 bases and 4 bases, in that order; junction bases with no gene match: 6. The CDR3 has 14 amino acids. Germline V gives CDR1 SGHDT, CDR2 YYEEEE. CDR3 sequence reads: CASSTGGILYGYTF. The CDR3 region has the DNA TGTGCCAGCAGCACAGGGGGGATCCTCTATGGCTACACCTTC.